This TCR beta chain was identified during a study of CD8 T cells in ankylosing spondylitis. The sample holds many counts of this clonotype. Antigen: not known. The CDR3 runs 13 residues. The V gene lost 3 bases and the J gene lost 0 bases, with 6 bases spanning the gap. Germline CDR1 DFQATT, CDR2 SNEGSKA (reference sequence). Findings and limits, study-wide: Clones that were linked to disease were CD8+ and were relatively rare in peripheral blood. What seemed typical of ankylosing spondylitis blood was a TCR beta motif built from under 10 highly homologous variants. Reportedly, disease-linked clones are significantly enriched in ankylosing spondylitis patients' matched synovial fluid.

TCRdb re-analysed the 5' RACE reads in MiXCR, keeping a single row per CDR3 protein. This sample has 150,000 to 200,000 distinct CDR3 sequences, with about 32% found just once. This TCR came from a male donor with ankylosing spondylitis. The rearrangement uses TRBV20-1 and TRBJ2-1; D perhaps matches TRBD1 (5 bases). The sequenced sample consisted of synovial fluid, either unsorted or a sorted T cell fraction (not recorded which). This CDR3 is CSASDSSYNEQFF. Written as DNA, the CDR3 is TGCAGTGCTAGTGACAGCTCCTACAATGAGCAGTTCTTC.